One TCR beta chain is described in this entry. Its cognate antigen is unknown. With 6 bases removed from V and 7 bases from J, the gap between germline ends came to 15 bases. This CDR3 has 13 amino acids. The V gene's germline CDR1 is SGHDN and CDR2 FVKESK. This specimen comes from a study of cytomegalovirus exposure and HLA in healthy donors. Study-wide points: 16,951 TCR beta sequences were associated with HLA alleles at 0.05 false discovery rate in a later analysis. Earlier findings revealed that most TCR beta V segments proved productive either about 87% or about 30% of the time.

Researchers ran the PCR with 60 Vbeta and 13 Jbeta primers. Using immunoSEQ multiplex PCR, the repertoire was profiled, and TCRdb retains in-frame clones only, with some absent. The sample shows 140,000 to 150,000 clones, around 77% of them seen only once. The rearrangement joins TRBV14 to TRBJ1-1; D is ambiguous. The sequence came from a woman aged 40 to 50 in good health and CMV-seropositive. The sequenced material came from PBMCs. The CDR3 DNA follows: TGTGCCAGCAGTCCAATAATTAGCGGTGAAGCTTTCTTT. Protein sequence: CASSPIISGEAFF.